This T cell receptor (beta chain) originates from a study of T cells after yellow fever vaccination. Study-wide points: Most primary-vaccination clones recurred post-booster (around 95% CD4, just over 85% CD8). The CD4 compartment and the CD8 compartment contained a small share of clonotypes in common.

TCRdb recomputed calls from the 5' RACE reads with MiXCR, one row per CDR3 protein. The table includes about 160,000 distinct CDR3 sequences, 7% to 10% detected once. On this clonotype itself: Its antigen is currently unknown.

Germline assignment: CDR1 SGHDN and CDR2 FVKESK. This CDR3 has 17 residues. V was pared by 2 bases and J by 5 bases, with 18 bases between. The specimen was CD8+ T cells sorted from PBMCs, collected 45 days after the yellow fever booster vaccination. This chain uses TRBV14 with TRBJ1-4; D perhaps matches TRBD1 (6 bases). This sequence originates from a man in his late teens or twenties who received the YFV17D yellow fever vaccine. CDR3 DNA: TGTGCCAGCAGCCAACTTCGAGGGGGGCCCGTCAATGAAAAACTGTTTTTT. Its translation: CASSQLRGGPVNEKLFF.